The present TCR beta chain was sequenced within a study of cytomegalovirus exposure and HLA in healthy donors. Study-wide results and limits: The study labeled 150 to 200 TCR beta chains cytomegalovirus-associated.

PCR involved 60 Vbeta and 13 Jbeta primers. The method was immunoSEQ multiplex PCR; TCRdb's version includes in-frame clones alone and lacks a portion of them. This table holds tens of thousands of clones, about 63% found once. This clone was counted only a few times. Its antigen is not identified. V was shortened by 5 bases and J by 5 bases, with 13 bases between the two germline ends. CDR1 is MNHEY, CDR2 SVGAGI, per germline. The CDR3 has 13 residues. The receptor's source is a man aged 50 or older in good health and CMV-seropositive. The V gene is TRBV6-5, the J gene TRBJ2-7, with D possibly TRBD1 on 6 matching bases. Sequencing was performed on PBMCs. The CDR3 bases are TGTGCCAGCAGTACTAACAGGGCCCACGAGCAGTACTTC. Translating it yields CASSTNRAHEQYF.